This TCR beta chain is from a study of CD4 T cells in relation to SARS-CoV-2 and coronaviruses. About the study: ViraFEST: roughly 10-day antigen culture of PBMCs, then TCR beta CDR3 sequencing. Shared crossreactive spike epitopes were mapped to their HLA restriction.

The CDR3 is made up of 18 amino acids. The germline V gene has CDR1 MNHEY and CDR2 SVGEGT. The J segment lost 8 bases and the V segment lost 3 bases, leaving 11 bases of the junction unmatched. Using immunoSEQ multiplex PCR, the repertoire was profiled, and TCRdb retains in-frame clones only, with some absent. The table includes roughly 30,000 clones, roughly 69% detected once. About this clone itself: Antigen: not known.

The unexposed donors gave CD4+ T cells in about 2010-2019, prior to COVID-19. After roughly 9 days of culture, CD4+ T cells were isolated. As cell numbers allowed, unexposed-donor CD4+ T cells faced SARS-CoV-2 S/N and four cold-coronavirus spikes. Sequenced sample: CD4+ T cells from PBMCs, cultured in vitro. The genes are TRBV6-2 or TRBV6-3 and TRBJ2-1, with TRBD2 matching 15 bases. This TCR came from a human donor in good health. The CDR3 nucleotides are TGTGCCAGCAGTTATCCGGGACTAGCGGGGGGCCCCGGCGATGAGCAGTTCTTC. Encoded protein: CASSYPGLAGGPGDEQFF.